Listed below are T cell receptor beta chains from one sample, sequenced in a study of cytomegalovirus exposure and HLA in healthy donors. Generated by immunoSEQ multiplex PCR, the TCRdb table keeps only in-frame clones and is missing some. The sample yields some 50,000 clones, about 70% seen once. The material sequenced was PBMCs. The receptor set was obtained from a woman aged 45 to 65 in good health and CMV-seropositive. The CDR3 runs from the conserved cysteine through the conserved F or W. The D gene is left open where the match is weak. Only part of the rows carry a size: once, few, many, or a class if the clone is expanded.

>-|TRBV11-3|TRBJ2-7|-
CASSLARSSEQYF
TGTGCCAGCAGCTTAGCTAGAAGTAGCGAGCAGTACTTC
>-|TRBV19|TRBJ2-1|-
CASSSYLDEQFF
TGTGCCAGTAGTTCCTACTTGGATGAGCAGTTCTTC
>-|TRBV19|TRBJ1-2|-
CASSIRAANYGYTF
TGTGCCAGTAGTATCAGGGCGGCTAACTATGGCTACACCTTC
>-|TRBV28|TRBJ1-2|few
CASSLQGSNVYGYTF
TGTGCCAGCAGTCTACAGGGTTCTAACGTCTATGGCTACACCTTC
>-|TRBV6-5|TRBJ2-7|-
CAVSTPVYEQYF
TGTGCCGTGTCGACACCAGTCTACGAGCAGTACTTC
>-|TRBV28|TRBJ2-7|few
CASSSSRAYEQYF
TGTGCCAGCAGTTCCTCGCGGGCCTACGAGCAGTACTTC
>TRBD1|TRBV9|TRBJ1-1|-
CASSVDYRGDTEAFF
TGTGCCAGCAGCGTAGACTACAGGGGTGACACTGAAGCTTTCTTT
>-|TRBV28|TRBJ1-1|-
CANSSQHRTEAFF
TGTGCCAACAGTTCCCAGCACAGAACTGAAGCTTTCTTT
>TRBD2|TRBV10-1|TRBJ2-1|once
CASSGPRLAGEGNEQFF
TGCGCCAGCAGTGGGCCTCGACTAGCGGGAGAGGGGAATGAGCAGTTCTTC
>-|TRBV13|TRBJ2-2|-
CASSPPRAGELFF
TGTGCCAGCAGCCCCCCGAGAGCCGGGGAGCTGTTTTTT
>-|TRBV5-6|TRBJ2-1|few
CASSLVGVAGANEQFF
TGTGCCAGCAGCTTGGTGGGGGTAGCAGGGGCGAATGAGCAGTTCTTC
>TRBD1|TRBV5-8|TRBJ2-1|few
CASSGGQTYNEQFF
TGTGCCAGCAGCGGGGGACAGACCTACAATGAGCAGTTCTTC
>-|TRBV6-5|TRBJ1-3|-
CASSYSYRTGNTIYF
TGTGCCAGCAGTTACTCGTATCGGACAGGAAACACCATATATTTT
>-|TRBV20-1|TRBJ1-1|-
CSATGTTEAFF
TGCAGTGCCACAGGGACCACTGAAGCTTTCTTT
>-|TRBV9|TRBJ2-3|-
CASSHPPLGRSTDTQYF
TGTGCCAGCAGCCACCCCCCCTTGGGGAGAAGCACAGATACGCAGTATTTT
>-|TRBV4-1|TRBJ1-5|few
CASSQQGQSNQPQHF
TGCGCCAGCAGCCAACAAGGACAGAGCAATCAGCCCCAGCATTTT
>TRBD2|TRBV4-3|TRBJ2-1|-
CASSQGRLANEQFF
TGCGCCAGCAGCCAAGGTAGACTAGCCAATGAGCAGTTCTTC
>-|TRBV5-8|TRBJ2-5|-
CASSLSYF
TGTGCCAGCAGCCTTTCCTACTTC
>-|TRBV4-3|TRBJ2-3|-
CASSPRGGTDTQYF
TGCGCCAGCAGCCCGCGGGGCGGGACAGATACGCAGTATTTT
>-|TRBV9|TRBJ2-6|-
CASSVVPVRSGANVLTF
TGTGCCAGCAGCGTAGTCCCGGTGAGATCCGGGGCCAACGTCCTGACTTTC
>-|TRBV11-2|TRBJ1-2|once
CASSLEGRGHGYTF
TGTGCCAGCAGCTTAGAGGGAAGGGGTCATGGCTACACCTTC
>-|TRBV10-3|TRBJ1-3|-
CAISFSSGNTIYF
TGTGCCATCAGCTTTAGTTCTGGAAACACCATATATTTT
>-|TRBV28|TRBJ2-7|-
CASSIGTGPSFSSYEQYF
TGTGCCAGCAGTATAGGTACAGGGCCCTCTTTTAGCTCCTACGAGCAGTACTTC
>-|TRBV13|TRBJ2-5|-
CASSAGTQETQYF
TGTGCCAGCAGTGCTGGGACTCAAGAGACCCAGTACTTC
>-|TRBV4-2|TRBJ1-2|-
CASSRTDLYEGGYTF
TGTGCCAGCAGCCGGACAGATCTATATGAGGGTGGCTACACCTTC
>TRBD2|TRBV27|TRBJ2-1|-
CASSPTPTYLAGTHNEQFF
TGTGCCAGCAGCCCAACACCAACATACCTAGCGGGGACTCACAATGAGCAGTTCTTC
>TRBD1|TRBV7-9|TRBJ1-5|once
CASSSSGTGNQPQHF
TGTGCCAGCAGCTCGTCCGGGACAGGGAATCAGCCCCAGCATTTT
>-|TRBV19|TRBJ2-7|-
CASRLSGSYEQYF
TGTGCCAGCCGCCTAAGTGGGAGCTACGAGCAGTACTTC
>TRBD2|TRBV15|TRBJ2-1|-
CATSRGLAGGYNEQFF
TGTGCCACCAGCAGGGGGCTGGCGGGAGGGTACAATGAGCAGTTCTTC
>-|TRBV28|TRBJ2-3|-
CASSSYPLTQLGQYF
TGTGCCAGCAGTTCCTACCCACTCACACAGCTCGGGCAGTATTTT
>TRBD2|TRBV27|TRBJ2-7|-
CASSLGREMVYEQYF
TGTGCCAGCAGTTTAGGGCGGGAGATGGTCTACGAGCAGTACTTC
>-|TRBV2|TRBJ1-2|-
CASRKERGGYGYTF
TGTGCCAGCCGGAAAGAGCGAGGGGGCTATGGCTACACCTTC
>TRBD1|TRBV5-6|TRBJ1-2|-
CASSPRGQGAKGYTF
TGTGCCAGCAGCCCCAGGGGGCAGGGGGCAAAGGGCTACACCTTC
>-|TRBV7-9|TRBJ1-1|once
CASRQSRGDAFF
TGTGCCAGCCGCCAAAGTCGGGGAGACGCTTTCTTT
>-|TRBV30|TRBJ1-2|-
CAWSVGWQVNTF
TGTGCCTGGAGTGTAGGTTGGCAGGTCAACACCTTC
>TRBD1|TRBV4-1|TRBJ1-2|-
CASSLQGLGFYGYTF
TGCGCCAGCAGCCTACAGGGGTTGGGGTTCTATGGCTACACCTTC
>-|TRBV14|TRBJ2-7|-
CASSPRDNYEQYF
TGTGCCAGCAGCCCCCGGGACAACTACGAGCAGTACTTC
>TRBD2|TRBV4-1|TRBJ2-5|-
CASSHGGWETQYF
TGCGCCAGCAGCCACGGGGGGTGGGAGACCCAGTACTTC
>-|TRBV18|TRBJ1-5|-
CASSPMDTSQPQHF
TGTGCCAGCTCACCAATGGACACGAGTCAGCCCCAGCATTTT
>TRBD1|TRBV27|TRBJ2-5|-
CASSLKGTGIETQYF
TGTGCCAGCAGTTTAAAGGGGACAGGTATCGAGACCCAGTACTTC
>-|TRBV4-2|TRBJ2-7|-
CASSQAVPQTLYEQYF
TGTGCCAGCAGCCAAGCTGTACCCCAAACTCTCTACGAGCAGTACTTC
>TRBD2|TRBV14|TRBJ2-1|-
CASSWLAGERDNEQFF
TGTGCCAGCAGCTGGCTAGCGGGAGAAAGAGACAATGAGCAGTTCTTC
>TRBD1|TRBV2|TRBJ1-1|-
CASRRGDRGNQGTEAFF
TGTGCCAGCAGGCGGGGGGACAGGGGTAACCAGGGCACTGAAGCTTTCTTT
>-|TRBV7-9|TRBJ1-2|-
CASSLTRGEEGYTF
TGTGCCAGCAGCTTAACCAGGGGTGAGGAGGGCTACACCTTC
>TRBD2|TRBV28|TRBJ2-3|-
CASRGGLAGAKDTQYF
TGTGCCAGCAGAGGTGGACTAGCGGGAGCTAAAGATACGCAGTATTTT
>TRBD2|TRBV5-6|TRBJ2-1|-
CASSPELSGGNEQFF
TGTGCCAGCAGCCCGGAGCTTAGCGGGGGTAATGAGCAGTTCTTC
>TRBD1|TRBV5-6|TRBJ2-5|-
CASSFRDSQETQYF
TGTGCCAGCAGCTTCCGGGACAGCCAAGAGACCCAGTACTTC
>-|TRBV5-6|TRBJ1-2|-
CASTLQPGWGGGYTF
TGTGCCAGCACCCTCCAACCGGGGTGGGGAGGTGGCTACACCTTC
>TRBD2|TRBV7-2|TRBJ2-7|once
CASSPHRGTTSDHEQYF
TGTGCCAGCAGCCCACATAGGGGGACGACTAGCGACCACGAGCAGTACTTC